The 25 T cell receptor beta chains reported below all come from one sample, sequenced in a study of blood T cell repertoires in COVID-19. Assay used: immunoSEQ multiplex PCR; TCRdb lists only in-frame clones, some missing. Of approximately 180,000 clones detected, about 87% appear once; the ten largest clones hold 1.5% to 2%. The specimen sequenced was peripheral blood. These receptors were taken from a woman between 45 and 65 years old with acute or convalescent COVID-19.

A note on this clone: The same CDR3 is also encoded by other DNA sequences in this sample. CDR3 coding DNA: TGTGCCAGCAGCTTAGGTCTCAATGAAAAACTGTTTTTT. It yields the protein CASSLGLNEKLFF. The genes are TRBV11-2 and TRBJ1-4; D remains ambiguous. Germline V gene data show CDR1 as SGHAT and CDR2 as FQNNGV. The V end lost 1 base, the J end lost 5 bases, and 5 bases lay between the germline ends. The length of the CDR3 is 13 residues.

CDR3 loop: CASSKGDRQGNTIYF. CDR3 nucleotide sequence: TGTGCCAGCAGCAAAGGGGACAGGCAAGGAAACACCATATATTTT. This chain links TRBV21-1 with TRBJ1-3; the table assigns TRBD1, which was not confirmed against the DNA. TRBV21-1 is a documented pseudogene. The CDR3 is made up of 15 amino acids.

V usage is TRBV4-2 and J usage is TRBJ2-3; 9 positions match TRBD2. J gave up 1 base and V 2 bases, and 1 base lay outside the gene matches. CDR1 is LGHNA, CDR2 YNFKEQ, per germline. CDR3 length equals 15 residues. CDR3 nucleotide sequence: TGTGCCAGCAGCCAAAAGCGGGGGGGCACAGATACGCAGTATTTT. This gives the protein CASSQKRGGTDTQYF.

The chain employs TRBV18 and TRBJ1-5, with 9 bases that match TRBD1. CDR1 is KGHSH, CDR2 LQKENI, per germline. The CDR3 sequence is 15 residues long. The V gene end was trimmed by 4 bases and the J gene end by 3 bases; junction bases not matched to a gene: 4. CDR3: CASSLGQGPNQPQHF. CDR3 coding DNA: TGTGCCAGCTCACTGGGACAGGGCCCCAATCAGCCCCAGCATTTT.

This clone came up once. Here the CDR3 reads CAWKGLARGNEQFF. For the CDR3, the DNA is TGTGCCTGGAAAGGACTAGCGAGGGGTAATGAGCAGTTCTTC. V is TRBV30 and J is TRBJ2-1, with 9 bases that match TRBD2. With 4 bases clipped from V and 7 bases from J, the junction kept 8 bases outside the gene matches. Germline V gene sequence: CDR1 GTSNPN, CDR2 SVGIG (reference sequence). This CDR3 has 14 residues. The full variable domain, its missing parts supplied by reference TRBV30 and TRBJ2-1, is SQTIHQWPATLVQPVGSPLSLECTVEGTSNPNLYWYRQAAGRGLQLLFYSVGIGQISSEVPQNLSASRPQDRQFILSSKKLLLSDSGFYLCAWKGLARGNEQFFGPGTRLTVL.

V is TRBV7-9 and J is TRBJ1-5; 8 nucleotides line up with TRBD1. Germline V gene lookup returns CDR1 SEHNR and CDR2 FQNEAQ (reference sequence). J lost 4 bases, V lost 4 bases, and 6 bases had no gene match. The CDR3 runs 15 residues. This chain's CDR3 is CASSSQGGPNQPQHF. Here the CDR3 DNA reads TGTGCCAGCAGCTCACAGGGGGGGCCTAATCAGCCCCAGCATTTT.

This chain connects TRBV29-1 to TRBJ2-5; 7 bases align to TRBD2. V shed 6 bases and J 4 bases; nucleotides not matched to a gene: 11. Germline CDR1 reads SQVTM; CDR2 reads ANQGSEA. The CDR3 is made up of 14 amino acids. DNA for the CDR3: TGCAGCGTGGTTGGGCTAGCGGTTGTAGAGACCCAGTACTTC. It translates to CSVVGLAVVETQYF.

V gene TRBV2 combines with J gene TRBJ2-1; TRBD2 aligns across 10 bases. The CDR3 contains 15 residues. Trimming removed 6 bases from V and 0 bases from J; junction bases left unmatched: 2. CDR1 and CDR2 (germline): SNHLY, FYNNEI. The CDR3 DNA reads TGTGCCAGCAGGTCTAGCGGGGGCTCCTACAATGAGCAGTTCTTC. Protein: CASRSSGGSYNEQFF. The full variable domain, its missing parts supplied by reference TRBV2 and TRBJ2-1, is EPEVTQTPSHQVTQMGQEVILRCVPISNHLYFYWYRQILGQKVEFLVSFYNNEISEKSEIFDDQFSVERPDGSNFTLKIRSTKLEDSAMYFCASRSSGGSYNEQFFGPGTRLTVL.

The chain has TRBV3-1 (or the pseudogene TRBV3-2) and TRBJ1-5; 7 bases are shared with TRBD1. CDR1 LGHDT and CDR2 YNNKEL come from the germline V gene (reference sequence). The length of the CDR3 is 14 residues. Unmatched junction bases numbered 8, after V lost 4 bases and J lost 8 bases. The CDR3 is CASSRTGISKPQHF. CDR3 nucleotide sequence: TGTGCCAGCAGCCGGACAGGAATTAGTAAGCCCCAGCATTTT.

The chain joins TRBV12-3 or TRBV12-4 to TRBJ2-5, with unresolved D. The CDR3 has 11 residues. The V and J ends lost 6 bases and 5 bases respectively, with 7 bases between them. This CDR3 is CASSSRETQYF. In DNA, the CDR3 is TGTGCCAGCAGCTCTAGGGAGACCCAGTACTTC.

The chain joins TRBV27 to TRBJ2-7; tentatively, D is TRBD1 (5 bases). V lost 3 bases and J lost 2, with 8 bases in between. The germline V gene encodes CDR1 MNHEY and CDR2 SMNVEV (reference sequence). The CDR3 is 13 amino acids. CDR3 in amino acids: CASSFSGPYEQYF. CDR3 nucleotide sequence: TGTGCCAGCAGTTTTTCAGGGCCCTACGAGCAGTACTTC.

The genes are TRBV13 and TRBJ1-1; 11 bases are a match to TRBD1. Germline loops: CDR1 PRHDT, CDR2 FYEKMQ (reference sequence). The CDR3 is 17 amino acids. V trimming: 0 bases; J trimming: 5 bases; junction bases outside the gene matches: 8. The DNA for the CDR3 is TGTGCCAGCAGCTTAGGAGGCGGACAGGGGGCGCCGACTGAAGCTTTCTTT. Translation: CASSLGGGQGAPTEAFF.

The chain is built from TRBV6-6 and TRBJ2-1, with TRBD2 matching 9 bases. There are 13 residues in the CDR3. V dropped 8 bases and J dropped 7; count of bases not matched to a gene: 6. Per the germline V gene, CDR1 is MNHNY and CDR2 is SVGAGI (reference sequence). CDR3 sequence: CASESGRNNEQFF. DNA of the CDR3: TGTGCCAGCGAAAGCGGGAGGAATAATGAGCAGTTCTTC.

The CDR3 coding sequence is TGTGCCAGCAGCACAGGGGACGTTTCCTACGAGCAGTACTTC. It codes for CASSTGDVSYEQYF. This chain links TRBV2 with TRBJ2-7, with 7 bases identical to TRBD1. Germline trimming cut 6 bases from V and 1 base from J; bases unmatched to any gene: 6. This CDR3 region has 14 residues. The germline gives CDR1 SNHLY, CDR2 FYNNEI.

The V call is TRBV5-6, the J call TRBJ1-5, with 7 nucleotides matching TRBD1. Germline V gene data show CDR1 as SGHDT and CDR2 as YYEEEE. The CDR3 is 14 residues long. Trimming at V came to 0 bases and at J to 9 bases, leaving 6 bases not matched to a gene. CDR3 sequence: CASSLERGHGPQHF. The CDR3 bases are TGTGCCAGCAGCTTGGAAAGGGGGCATGGGCCCCAGCATTTT.

A remark on this clone: Other nucleotide sequences from this sample produce the same CDR3. The chain has TRBV5-8 and TRBJ1-5; TRBD1 matches at 9 bases. V trimming: 0 bases; J trimming: 7 bases; junction bases outside the gene matches: 2. Germline V lookup: CDR1 SGHTS, CDR2 YDEGEE. This CDR3 is built from 14 residues. The CDR3 sequence is CASSLGTGDQPQHF. In DNA form, the CDR3 reads TGTGCCAGCAGCTTGGGGACAGGGGACCAGCCCCAGCATTTT.

The chain carries TRBV5-1 and TRBJ1-4, with TRBD1 as a possible D gene (5 bases). CDR1 and CDR2 from the germline V gene are SGHRS and YFSETQ. This CDR3 has 15 residues. V shed 3 bases and J shed 3 bases, with 12 bases lying between them. CDR3 residues: CASSSSQGPNEKLFF. The CDR3 DNA sequence: TGCGCCAGCAGCTCTTCGCAGGGTCCTAATGAAAAACTGTTTTTT.

The genes are TRBV19 and TRBJ1-5; 7 nucleotides line up with TRBD1. The CDR3 is 14 residues long. V dropped 8 bases and J dropped 5; count of bases not matched to a gene: 9. Germline V gene data show CDR1 as LNHDA and CDR2 as SQIVND (reference sequence). This CDR3 is CASRQGQSYQPQHF. Here the CDR3 DNA reads TGTGCCAGTCGCCAGGGACAGAGTTATCAGCCCCAGCATTTT.

V gene TRBV18 combines with J gene TRBJ1-1; 7 nucleotides match TRBD1. The CDR3 length is 15 residues. Trimming at V came to 0 bases and at J to 10 bases, leaving 11 bases not matched to a gene. Germline CDR1 and CDR2: KGHSH and LQKENI. The CDR3 sequence: CASSPPPTGMGGAFF. The DNA for the CDR3 is TGTGCCAGCTCACCACCGCCGACAGGGATGGGGGGAGCTTTCTTT.

The chain joins TRBV11-2 to TRBJ2-7; 8 bases line up with TRBD1. With 2 bases clipped from V and 6 bases from J, the junction kept 6 bases outside the gene matches. Germline lookup yields CDR1 SGHAT and CDR2 FQNNGV. This CDR3 is built from 14 residues. Here the CDR3 DNA reads TGTGCCAGCAGCTTATTGACAGGGGAGCTCGAGCAGTACTTC. It translates to CASSLLTGELEQYF.

V is TRBV7-8 and J is TRBJ2-3, with 9 positions matching TRBD2. Trimming took 5 bases from V and 1 from J; bases not matched to a gene: 4. The CDR3 spans 15 residues. Germline CDR1 is SGHVS and CDR2 is FQNEAQ. This CDR3 is CASSPWTSGTDTQYF. CDR3 nucleotide sequence: TGTGCCAGCAGCCCCTGGACTAGCGGCACAGATACGCAGTATTTT.

The chain carries TRBV6-2 or TRBV6-3 and TRBJ2-2, with D possibly being TRBD1 (6 bases). The CDR3 consists of 14 residues. Germline V CDR1 and CDR2: MNHEY, SVGEGT. V was pared by 1 base and J by 6 bases, with 9 bases between. The CDR3 sequence: CASSYWGPPGELFF. CDR3 in DNA: TGTGCCAGCAGTTACTGGGGGCCTCCCGGGGAGCTGTTTTTT.

The rearrangement joins TRBV2 to TRBJ2-2, with TRBD2 as a possible D gene (6 bases). Germline V gene data show CDR1 as SNHLY and CDR2 as FYNNEI. This CDR3 has 15 residues. Trimming cost V 4 bases and J 4 bases, with 13 bases left between them. The CDR3 DNA reads as TGTGCCAGCAGTGTGGGGGGAACGGGCACCGGGGAGCTGTTTTTT. Encoded protein: CASSVGGTGTGELFF.

V and J are TRBV2 and TRBJ1-5; TRBD1 is a possible D gene (6 bases). The CDR3 extends over 15 amino acids. From germline, CDR1 is SNHLY and CDR2 FYNNEI. V lost 4 bases and J lost 1, with 11 bases in between. CDR3 nucleotides: TGTGCCAGCAGTGTACAGGGTGAGAGCAATCAGCCCCAGCATTTT. Translated, it gives CASSVQGESNQPQHF.

DNA for the CDR3: TGTGCCAGTAGTATCTGGGACAGTGGCAATCAGCCCCAGCATTTT. Its protein is CASSIWDSGNQPQHF. The chain recombines TRBV19 with TRBJ1-5, with 7 nucleotides matching TRBD1. This CDR3 is built from 15 residues. Germline CDR1 and CDR2: LNHDA and SQIVND (reference sequence). V shed 3 bases and J 2 bases; nucleotides not matched to a gene: 4. The full variable domain, with the rest looked up from reference TRBV19 and TRBJ1-5, is DGGITQSPKYLFRKEGQNVTLSCEQNLNHDAMYWYRQDPGQGLRLIYYSQIVNDFQKGDIAEGYSVSREKKESFPLTVTSAQKNPTAFYLCASSIWDSGNQPQHFGDGTRLSIL.